This TCR beta chain was captured in a study of cytomegalovirus exposure and HLA in healthy donors. As concerns this clone: Its antigen is unknown.

Overall study findings and caveats: In a later analysis, compared with equally common non-associated chains, HLA-associated beta chains were more expanded. The authors listed 180 or so TCR beta chains as cytomegalovirus-associated.

The PCR contained 60 Vbeta and 13 Jbeta primers. The assay was immunoSEQ multiplex PCR, and TCRdb's table has in-frame clones only and misses some. The sample lists about 140,000 clones, roughly three quarters occurring once. This receptor was identified in a male donor in good health and CMV-seronegative. The sequenced sample was PBMCs.

DNA of the CDR3: TGCGCCAGCAGCCGCGGGGCGGGAGGGATCAAAGAGACCCAGTACTTC. As protein: CASSRGAGGIKETQYF. The rearrangement links TRBV5-1 to TRBJ2-5; 9 bases agree with TRBD2. From germline, CDR1 is SGHRS and CDR2 YFSETQ. This CDR3 region has 16 residues. The trim removed 4 bases at V and 3 bases at J, leaving 10 bases unmatched.